The text below deals with one T cell receptor beta chain. This CDR3 region has 18 residues. With 11 bases removed from V and 2 bases from J, the gap between germline ends came to 25 bases. Germline V gene sequence: CDR1 WNHNN, CDR2 SYGVQD (reference sequence). This entry is derived from a study of shared T cell receptors in the human thymus. Clones were read by immunoSEQ multiplex PCR, and TCRdb kept only the in-frame ones, dropping some. The data show more than 300,000 clones, with approximately 95% seen just once and 0.015% to 0.02% held by the top ten. This rearrangement joins TRBV10-1 to TRBJ2-6, with a weak D call TRBD2 (7 bases). The TCR was taken from a human donor. Material for sequencing was thymocytes. The CDR3 reads CALLSGGAGATGANVLTF. DNA of the CDR3: TGCGCCCTTTTAAGTGGGGGGGCGGGAGCAACTGGGGCCAACGTCCTGACTTTC.